Each of the 27 T cell receptor beta chains below was sequenced from the same sample in a study of shared clonotypes between healthy human individuals (dated by TCRdb to about 2020). Libraries were built with the immunoSEQ multiplex PCR assay. TCRdb's version of the immuneACCESS table is confined to in-frame rearrangements and falls short of the full clone set. An unresolved V gene accounts for under half of the shortfall where checked; the remainder is of unknown origin. Within this sample are hundreds of thousands of clones, with roughly 72% of them counted one time only. 1.5% to 2% of the sample is held by the ten biggest clonotypes. Sequenced material: memory CD4+ T cells sorted from blood. What this sample's cell subset or site label stands for: CD45RA-negative fraction. These receptors were collected from a woman younger than 45 in good health.

The gene calls are TRBV4-1 and TRBJ1-1; 9 bases are a match to TRBD1. V trimming: 1 base; J trimming: 0 bases; junction bases outside the gene matches: 9. Per the germline V gene, CDR1 is MGHRA and CDR2 is YSYEKL. The CDR3 runs to 18 residues. CDR3 nucleotides: TGCGCCAGCAGCCAAGCTCATGGACAGGGGCCCCTGAACACTGAAGCTTTCTTT. This translates into CASSQAHGQGPLNTEAFF.

The J gene is TRBJ2-7, the V gene TRBV4-1; D possibly corresponds to TRBD1 (6 bases). This CDR3 has 13 residues. V dropped 2 bases and J dropped 9 bases, with 14 bases sitting between them. Germline CDR1 reads MGHRA; CDR2 reads YSYEKL. The CDR3 here is CASSQPGTRAQYF. CDR3 nucleotides: TGCGCCAGCAGCCAACCGGGGACAAGGGCGCAGTACTTC.

As for this clone: This sample also contains other DNA sequences that code for the same CDR3. This chain links TRBV10-3 with TRBJ2-3, with no clear D. The CDR3 totals 14 residues. The germline V gene encodes CDR1 ENHRY and CDR2 SYGVKD. The V and J ends lost 4 bases and 0 bases respectively, with 8 bases between them. The CDR3 nucleotides read TGTGCCATCAGTGTTGGGCAGAGCACAGATACGCAGTATTTT. Amino acid sequence: CAISVGQSTDTQYF.

For this clone: Other nucleotide sequences in the sample specify the same CDR3. The rearrangement links TRBV14 to TRBJ2-1; the D is unclear. V gave up 4 bases and J gave up 4 bases, with 2 bases separating them. Germline V lookup: CDR1 SGHDN, CDR2 FVKESK. The CDR3 is made up of 11 amino acids. CDR3 nucleotide sequence: TGTGCCAGCAGCCGATACAATGAGCAGTTCTTC. This codes for CASSRYNEQFF.

The chain has TRBV7-9 and TRBJ2-2; D is possibly TRBD2 (5 bases). CDR3 length equals 14 residues. The V gene lost 4 bases and the J gene lost 8 bases, with 14 bases spanning the gap. CDR1 SEHNR and CDR2 FQNEAQ come from the germline V gene (reference sequence). CDR3 protein: CASSSAEGRGELFF. CDR3 bases: TGTGCCAGCAGCTCCGCTGAGGGCCGAGGGGAGCTGTTTTTT.

The rearrangement links TRBV5-4 to TRBJ2-7, with TRBD1 matching over 8 bases. The germline V gene encodes CDR1 SGHNT and CDR2 YYREEE (reference sequence). J gave up 10 bases and V 4 bases, and 13 bases lay outside the gene matches. The CDR3 spans 14 residues. CDR3 amino acids: CASSVDRGPRSQYF. The DNA of the CDR3 is TGTGCCAGCAGCGTTGACAGGGGCCCGCGCTCTCAGTACTTC.

The chain links TRBV5-8 to TRBJ2-1, with 11 nucleotides matching TRBD2. From germline, CDR1 is SGHTS and CDR2 YDEGEE. CDR3 length equals 16 residues. The ends lost 2 bases at V and 2 bases at J; junction bases unmatched: 3. The CDR3 region is CASSFGTSGPYNEQFF. The CDR3 DNA follows: TGTGCCAGCAGCTTTGGGACTAGCGGCCCCTACAATGAGCAGTTCTTC.

This clone was seen more than once but under ten times. V gene TRBV7-7 combines with J gene TRBJ2-5; D is possibly TRBD1 or TRBD2 (5 bases each). V lost 6 bases, J lost 7 bases, and 18 bases lay in between. The CDR3 length is 14 residues. CDR1 SSHAT and CDR2 FNYEAQ come from the germline V gene (reference sequence). CDR3 sequence (DNA): TGTGCCAGCAGTTCCGGGACCTCGTCAGGGACCCAGTACTTC. Amino acids: CASSSGTSSGTQYF.

This clone was recorded only once. V is TRBV2 and J is TRBJ1-5; D perhaps matches TRBD1 (6 bases). The germline CDR1 and CDR2 sequences are SNHLY and FYNNEI. Deletions cut 4 bases from V and 4 bases from J, with 17 bases between. This CDR3 spans 16 amino acids. The CDR3: CASSVLMVRGNQPQHF. The DNA of the CDR3 is TGTGCCAGCAGTGTTTTAATGGTGAGGGGGAATCAGCCCCAGCATTTT.

The genes are TRBV29-1 and TRBJ1-1; tentative D call: TRBD1 (5 bases). CDR3 size: 12 residues. Trimming shortened V by 7 bases and J by 7 bases, and 16 bases separated the two germline ends. Germline CDR1 and CDR2: SQVTM and ANQGSEA. CDR3: CSGGKAADEAFF. The CDR3 region has the DNA TGCAGCGGGGGCAAGGCGGCGGATGAAGCTTTCTTT.

CDR3 sequence: CSGSSGIRFGEQFF. CDR3 bases: TGCAGCGGCTCTAGCGGGATAAGATTCGGTGAGCAGTTCTTC. The rearrangement links TRBV29-1 to TRBJ2-1; 9 positions match TRBD2. V gave up 7 bases and J gave up 9 bases; unmatched junction bases: 13. The CDR3 consists of 14 residues. Germline V gene lookup returns CDR1 SQVTM and CDR2 ANQGSEA.

This chain connects TRBV29-1 to TRBJ2-7; perhaps TRBD1 as D (5 bases). There are 12 residues in the CDR3. Trimming pared 4 bases from V and 6 bases from J, leaving 13 bases between. The germline V gene has CDR1 SQVTM and CDR2 ANQGSEA. The chain's CDR3 is CSVGGHSLEQYF. In DNA, the CDR3 is TGCAGCGTTGGGGGCCATTCCCTCGAGCAGTACTTC.

This clone was counted at least ten times. This same CDR3 is encoded by further DNA sequences in the sample. The CDR3 region is CASSISLGSYEQYF. CDR3 sequence (DNA): TGTGCCAGTAGTATATCACTAGGGTCCTACGAGCAGTACTTC. V usage is TRBV19 and J usage is TRBJ2-7, with D perhaps TRBD2 (5 bases). The CDR3 covers 14 residues. In germline, CDR1 is LNHDA, CDR2 SQIVND (reference sequence). V shed 2 bases and J shed 1 base, with 9 bases lying between them.

This clone was seen a handful of times. The chain recombines TRBV5-1 with TRBJ2-4; the match to TRBD1 covers 8 bases. The CDR3 loop spans 16 amino acids. The trim removed 3 bases at V and 7 bases at J, leaving 12 bases unmatched. Germline-derived CDR1 and CDR2 are SGHRS and YFSETQ. In DNA form, the CDR3 reads TGCGCCAGCAGCTGGGGACAGGAGGGGCTGATGAACATTCAGTACTTC. This translates into CASSWGQEGLMNIQYF.

V is TRBV5-1 and J is TRBJ2-3, with D perhaps TRBD1 (5 bases). Germline V gene data show CDR1 as SGHRS and CDR2 as YFSETQ. The germline V and J ends were trimmed by 5 bases and 5 bases, with 9 bases remaining between them. This CDR3 is 12 amino acids long. This CDR3 is CASSLGEDTQYF. CDR3 sequence (DNA): TGCGCCAGCAGTTTAGGGGAAGATACGCAGTATTTT.

The chain uses TRBV6-6 and TRBJ2-5, with no clear D. Between the trimmed V and J ends, which lost 6 bases and 2 bases, there was a span of 19 bases. Germline V CDR1 and CDR2: MNHNY, SVGAGI (reference sequence). The CDR3 contains 16 residues. The CDR3 DNA reads as TGTGCCAGCAGCGCGAACGGCCTGGCGAGACAAGAGACCCAGTACTTC. Its translation is CASSANGLARQETQYF.

The chain employs TRBV7-2 and TRBJ2-7, with TRBD1 as a possible D gene (6 bases). Germline V gene lookup returns CDR1 SGHTA and CDR2 FQGNSA. The ends were cut back, 5 bases at V and 0 bases at J, with 11 bases in the middle. The CDR3 length is 14 residues. CDR3: CASSPNRDSYEQYF. The CDR3, as DNA: TGTGCCAGCAGCCCTAACAGGGACTCCTACGAGCAGTACTTC.

The chain uses TRBV4-1 and TRBJ2-5, with TRBD2 matching 11 bases. With V trimmed by 1 base and J by 1 base, 5 bases remained unmatched. Germline CDR1 reads MGHRA; CDR2 reads YSYEKL. The length of the CDR3 is 17 residues. CDR3 sequence: CASSQVLTSGTQETQYF. CDR3 sequence (DNA): TGCGCCAGCAGCCAAGTTCTGACTAGCGGGACCCAAGAGACCCAGTACTTC.

The V and J genes are TRBV30 and TRBJ1-1, with D hard to call. CDR1 and CDR2 (germline): GTSNPN, SVGIG (reference sequence). This CDR3 has 11 amino acids. V lost 1 base, J lost 5 bases, and 5 bases lay in between. The CDR3, as DNA: TGTGCCTGGAGTGAGGATACTGAAGCTTTCTTT. Residues: CAWSEDTEAFF.

This clone occurred once. The V gene is TRBV6-6, the J gene TRBJ2-2; 12 bases align to TRBD2. Germline-derived CDR1 and CDR2 are MNHNY and SVGAGI (reference sequence). The CDR3 extends over 16 amino acids. V lost 6 bases, J lost 2 bases, and 4 bases stayed unmatched. The CDR3 coding sequence is TGTGCCAGCAGCCCCGGACTAGCGGGAAACACCGGGGAGCTGTTTTTT. Encoded protein: CASSPGLAGNTGELFF.

V is TRBV27 and J is TRBJ2-3; D possibly uses TRBD1 or TRBD2 (5 bases each). The germline V and J ends were trimmed by 6 bases and 5 bases, with 15 bases remaining between them. This CDR3 contains 14 residues. CDR1 is MNHEY and CDR2 is SMNVEV in the germline V gene (reference sequence). Here the CDR3 DNA reads TGTGCCAGCAGCTCCGGGGCCCGTGGAGATACGCAGTATTTT. Translated, it gives CASSSGARGDTQYF.

V usage is TRBV5-1 and J usage is TRBJ2-1, with 7 bases fitting TRBD2. The germline V gene has CDR1 SGHRS and CDR2 YFSETQ. CDR3 length: 14 amino acids. Germline trimming cut 4 bases from V and 7 bases from J; bases unmatched to any gene: 8. CDR3 DNA sequence: TGCGCCAGCAGCCCTCGAGCGGGACTAAATGAGCAGTTCTTC. Its translation is CASSPRAGLNEQFF.

V is TRBV6-1 and J is TRBJ1-1, with D perhaps TRBD1 (5 bases). The CDR3 is made up of 13 amino acids. Germline CDR1 is MNHNS and CDR2 is SASEGT. The V end was cut by 11 bases, the J end by 1 base, with 14 bases between. The CDR3 protein is CAGGATPNTEAFF. As DNA, the CDR3 is TGTGCCGGCGGGGCGACACCGAACACTGAAGCTTTCTTT.

This sequence joins TRBV6-6 and TRBJ1-5, with 7 bases matching TRBD1. Germline CDR1 MNHNY, CDR2 SVGAGI (reference sequence). With 10 bases clipped from V and 5 bases from J, the junction kept 8 bases outside the gene matches. This CDR3 region has 13 residues. DNA for the CDR3: TGTGCCACCAGGGACAGCGATTATCAGCCCCAGCATTTT. Translated: CATRDSDYQPQHF.

This chain links TRBV15 with TRBJ2-7; 8 bases align to TRBD2. V gave up 2 bases and J gave up 3 bases; unmatched junction bases: 6. Germline assignment: CDR1 LNHNV and CDR2 YYDKDF (reference sequence). CDR3 length equals 15 residues. Written as DNA, the CDR3 is TGTGCCACCAGCAGAAATCTAGCGGGCGGCTACGAGCAGTACTTC. Translated, it gives CATSRNLAGGYEQYF. Filled out from reference TRBV15 and TRBJ2-7, the complete variable domain reads DAMVIQNPRYQVTQFGKPVTLSCSQTLNHNVMYWYQQKSSQAPKLLFHYYDKDFNNEADTPDNFQSRRPNTSFCFLDIRSPGLGDTAMYLCATSRNLAGGYEQYFGPGTRLTVT.

This chain links TRBV25-1 with TRBJ2-7; D possibly corresponds to TRBD2 (5 bases). The CDR3 is 14 residues long. Germline CDR1 reads MGHDK; CDR2 reads SYGVNS. V was trimmed by 1 base and J by 5 bases, leaving 12 bases between them. The CDR3 loop reads CASSESEGMNEQYF. In DNA, the CDR3 is TGTGCCAGCAGTGAATCCGAGGGTATGAACGAGCAGTACTTC.

About this clone itself: A read error may account for a junction end that differs from germline. The V gene is TRBV2, the J gene TRBJ2-5; D gene ambiguous. The CDR3 is 13 amino acids. CDR1 is SNHLY, CDR2 FYNNEI, per germline. CDR3 loop: CASTSEVQGTQYF. For the CDR3, the DNA is TGTGCCAGCACCTCAGAGGTCCAAGGGACCCAGTACTTC.